This TCR beta chain appears in the sequencing data of a study of shared clonotypes between healthy human individuals (dated by TCRdb to 2020 to 2021). About the investigation overall: The cohort included three men and two women between 18 and 49 years of age. For each donor, CD4 naive and CD4 memory were each run on three plates, CD8 naive on two plates, and CD8 memory on one plate. To estimate repertoire size and how much clonotype sharing occurs between individuals, the study deeply sequenced the blood TCR repertoires of roughly 5 healthy adults. To increase sequencing depth and limit assay-specific biases, TCR repertoire library preparation and sequencing were carried out by different laboratories using diverse techniques. Between about 0.85 and 9.5 billion PBMCs per donor were obtained by leukapheresis.

TCR CDR3 regions were amplified from genomic DNA by multiplex PCR using the deep immunoSEQ assay. For each cell subset, the extracted genomic DNA was distributed evenly across all wells of several immunoSEQ 96-well plates, and each plate served as one replicate. Each replicate PCR for sorted subsets received roughly 0.2 ug genomic DNA, equal to about 30,000 T cell genomes. The purified libraries were quantified using a Qubit 3.0 fluorometer, sized with a Bioanalyzer 2100, and then quantified again using the KAPA Library Quantification kit. Every immunoSEQ 96-well plate was sequenced on a separate single-read 150-cycle Illumina NextSeq 550 flow cell. The source study handled its data this way. The immunoSEQ output contained only junctional sequences without quality scores, so filtering could not match that applied to full-length reads. To assign V/J genes and CDR3, sequences were annotated using PyIR, a Python wrapper for IgBLAST v1.9, with IMGT germline references. Reads with weak V/J assignments (E-value above 1e-6), missing CDR3, stop codons, out-of-frame junctions, or ambiguous translated residues were removed. V3J clonotypes were defined as sequences sharing the same inferred V gene, J gene, and CDR3 amino acid sequence. To compute the percentage overlap between repertoires, the number of shared unique clonotypes was divided by the size of the smaller repertoire. Repertoire richness was assessed with RTK rarefaction, the Chao1 estimator, and Recon v2.1 estimates of unobserved clonotypes. OLGA was used to compute generation probabilities for all TCRbeta clonotypes that the gDNA method yielded from a handful of donors. In TCRdb, the immuneACCESS table is reduced to in-frame sequences with V and J assigned. These tables do not hold every clone; where another copy was compared, an unresolved V gene accounts for under half, and the others remain unexplained. The DNA was the basis for D and trimming; V, J and clone size are from that table. This sample has 550,000 to 600,000 clones in its table, and 95% to 98% of those were observed once. Together, the top ten hold 0.25% to 0.35% of the sample.

Regarding this clone: This clone's antigen is unknown. The sample holds no much larger clone one base away, and base qualities are not on file.

CD8 naive samples were CD45RO-negative cells positively selected for CCR7, giving a CD45RA+CCR7+ population that excluded TemRA cells. The donors were healthy, HIV-negative adults who had no recently reported acute infections or vaccinations. Only Caucasian adults living in Nashville, Tennessee, USA were represented among the donors. Blood was obtained by leukapheresis, after which PBMCs were separated by Ficoll-Histopaque density gradient centrifugation and cryopreserved in liquid nitrogen vapor phase. Analytical flow cytometry was used to check the purity and quantity of every magnetically sorted T cell population. From each sorted fraction, genomic DNA was isolated and quantified by UV absorbance on a Nanodrop 2000c. Summary of the overall study and its limitations: Naive subsets generally had larger estimated clonotype richness than memory subsets did. The genetic and exposure-history diversity represented was limited by the small number of donors. Compared with non-shared clonotypes, clonotypes shared by all four sorted-subset donors had higher generation probabilities. Sampling was restricted to blood, and TCR repertoires in tissues likely differ from the TCR repertoires found in blood. Even with the large sequencing depth, rarefaction of the sorted-subset datasets indicated that sequencing was incomplete. When a handful of donors were compared, the shared fraction of clonotypes was 5% to 6.5% for naive CD4, roughly 3.4% for naive CD8, more than 2% for memory CD4, and 0.4% for memory CD8. Pairwise subsampling indicated that sequencing depth was expected to affect the degree of clonotype sharing among donors.

The CDR3 starts with the cysteine, ends with the phenylalanine, and has 15 residues. The CDR3 DNA has 45 bases and is translated from base 1. V is clipped by 2 bases and J by 2 bases, and the sequence between their germline boundaries is 11 bases long. CDR1 SGHTA and CDR2 FQGTGA were looked up in the germline V gene. Sequencing input: naive CD8+ T cells sorted from blood. The cell subset or site label here, explained by the study, means: CD45RA+CCR7+. The receptor chain draws on TRBV7-3 and TRBJ2-3; the D segment could be TRBD1, given 6 matching bases. The sequence was collected from a young man in good health. The DNA sequence is as follows: TGTGCCAGCAGCTTAGGACAGAGATACACAGATACGCAGTATTTT. This gives the protein CASSLGQRYTDTQYF.